This T cell receptor beta chain derives from a study of Ad26.COV2.S vaccination and SARS-CoV-2 variants. Study-level information: Ad26.COV2.S shots went into the muscle once or twice, 56 days apart.

The V gene end was trimmed by 4 bases and the J gene end by 7 bases; junction bases not matched to a gene: 3. Per the germline V gene, CDR1 is MNHEY and CDR2 is SMNVEV (reference sequence). The CDR3 runs to 15 residues. Study findings and constraints: Considerable breadth of spike-specific CD8+ and CD4+ T cell responses has reportedly been documented following vaccination. Vaccine and placebo recipients had similar non-spike TCR breadth.

As to this clone: The antigen remains unidentified.

The treatment here: around 19 received Ad26.COV2.S at low or high dose, single or two shots; 5 received placebo; per-sample allocation not given. Material that was analyzed had been drawn on day 63 after the first vaccine or placebo injection. Repertoires were generated with immunoSEQ multiplex PCR, while TCRdb's copy carries only in-frame clones and drops some. This table holds some 480,000 clones, roughly 87% found once. The chain carries TRBV27 and TRBJ2-1; 14 nucleotides agree with TRBD2. Sequences were derived from peripheral blood, sampled in a trial of Ad26.COV2.S vaccine versus placebo. The TCR comes from a person between 18 and 65 years old who received the Ad26.COV2.S COVID-19 vaccine or a placebo. CDR3 amino acids: CASSSGTSGRNEQFF. The CDR3 nucleotides are TGTGCCAGCAGTTCGGGGACTAGCGGGAGAAATGAGCAGTTCTTC.